This entry features one TCR beta chain sequence. The method was immunoSEQ multiplex PCR; TCRdb's version includes in-frame clones alone and lacks a portion of them. The repertoire holds 70,000 to 75,000 clones, with roughly 93% as singletons. The data are from a study of control samples from healthy donors and cancer patients. Germline loops: CDR1 LNHDA, CDR2 SQIVND (reference sequence). The CDR3 totals 15 residues. Unmatched junction bases numbered 6, after V lost 2 bases and J lost 5 bases. This chain links TRBV19 with TRBJ1-5; 7 bases are a match to TRBD1. The source is a woman under 40 in good health. Material for sequencing was blood. CDR3 bases: TGTGCCAGTAGTATAAGGAGACAGGGTGATCAGCCCCAGCATTTT. Its translation is CASSIRRQGDQPQHF.